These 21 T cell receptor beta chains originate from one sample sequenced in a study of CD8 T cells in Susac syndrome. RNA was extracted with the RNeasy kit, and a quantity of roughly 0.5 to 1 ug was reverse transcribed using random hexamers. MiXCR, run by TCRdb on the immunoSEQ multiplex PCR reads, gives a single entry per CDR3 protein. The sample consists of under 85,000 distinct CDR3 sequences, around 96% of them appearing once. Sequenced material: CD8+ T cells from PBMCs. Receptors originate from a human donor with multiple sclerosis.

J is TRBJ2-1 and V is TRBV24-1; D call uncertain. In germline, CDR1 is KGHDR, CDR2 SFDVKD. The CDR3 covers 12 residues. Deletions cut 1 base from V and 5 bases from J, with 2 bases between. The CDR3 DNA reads TGTGCCACCAGTGATTTAAACAATGAGCAGTTCTTC. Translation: CATSDLNNEQFF.

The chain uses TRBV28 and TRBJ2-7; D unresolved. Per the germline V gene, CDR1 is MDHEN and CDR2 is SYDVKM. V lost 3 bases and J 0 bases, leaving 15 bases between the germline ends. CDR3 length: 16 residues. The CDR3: CASSFHTAVFSYEQYF. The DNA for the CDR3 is TGTGCCAGCAGTTTTCACACAGCTGTTTTCTCCTACGAGCAGTACTTC.

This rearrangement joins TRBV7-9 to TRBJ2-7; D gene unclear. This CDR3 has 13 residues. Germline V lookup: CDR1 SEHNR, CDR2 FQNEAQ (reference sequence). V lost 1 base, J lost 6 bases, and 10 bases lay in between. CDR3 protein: CASSLVSQPEQYF. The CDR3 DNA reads TGTGCCAGCAGCTTAGTTAGCCAGCCCGAGCAGTACTTC.

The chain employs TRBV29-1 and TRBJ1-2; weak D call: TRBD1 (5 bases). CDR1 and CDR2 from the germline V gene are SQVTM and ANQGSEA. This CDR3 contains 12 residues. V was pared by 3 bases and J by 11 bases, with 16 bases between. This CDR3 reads CSVDPTNEGYTF. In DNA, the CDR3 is TGCAGCGTTGATCCTACTAATGAGGGGTACACCTTC.

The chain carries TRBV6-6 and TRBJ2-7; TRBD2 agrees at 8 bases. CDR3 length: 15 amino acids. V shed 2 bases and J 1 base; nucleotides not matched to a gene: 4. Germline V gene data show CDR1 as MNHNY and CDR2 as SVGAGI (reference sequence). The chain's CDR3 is CASSYDSGDSYEQYF. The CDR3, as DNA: TGTGCCAGCAGTTACGATAGCGGGGATTCCTACGAGCAGTACTTC.

The CDR3 nucleotides read TGCAGCGTTCGGGACAGCGATTATGGCTACACCTTC. Protein sequence: CSVRDSDYGYTF. J is TRBJ1-2 and V is TRBV29-1; TRBD1 aligns across 7 bases. This CDR3 has 12 amino acids. Germline trimming cut 5 bases from V and 5 bases from J; bases unmatched to any gene: 5. Germline CDR1 is SQVTM and CDR2 is ANQGSEA.

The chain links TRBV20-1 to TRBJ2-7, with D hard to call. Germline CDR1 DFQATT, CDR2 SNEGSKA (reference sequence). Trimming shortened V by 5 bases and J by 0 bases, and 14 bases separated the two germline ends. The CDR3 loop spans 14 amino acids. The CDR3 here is CSASIRWSSYEQYF. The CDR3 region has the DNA TGCAGTGCTTCGATCCGGTGGAGCTCCTACGAGCAGTACTTC.

The CDR3: CSVLRGYYEQYF. CDR3 nucleotides: TGCAGCGTTCTTAGGGGGTACTACGAGCAGTACTTC. The rearrangement links TRBV29-1 to TRBJ2-7, with D perhaps matching TRBD1 (6 bases). This CDR3 has 12 amino acids. Deletions cut 5 bases from V and 3 bases from J, with 11 bases between. Per germline, CDR1 SQVTM and CDR2 ANQGSEA.

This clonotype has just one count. The CDR3 region is CASSFIGNNEQFF. The CDR3 DNA is TGTGCCAGCAGCTTTATCGGGAACAATGAGCAGTTCTTC. The chain recombines TRBV7-9 with TRBJ2-1; possibly TRBD2 for D (5 bases). Per the germline V gene, CDR1 is SEHNR and CDR2 is FQNEAQ (reference sequence). With 3 bases removed from V and 5 bases from J, the gap between germline ends came to 8 bases. The CDR3 spans 13 residues. Full variable domain (outside the CDR3, taken from reference TRBV7-9 and TRBJ2-1): DTGVSQNPRHKITKRGQNVTFRCDPISEHNRLYWYRQTLGQGPEFLTYFQNEAQLEKSRLLSDRFSAERPKGSFSTLEIQRTEQGDSAMYLCASSFIGNNEQFFGPGTRLTVL.

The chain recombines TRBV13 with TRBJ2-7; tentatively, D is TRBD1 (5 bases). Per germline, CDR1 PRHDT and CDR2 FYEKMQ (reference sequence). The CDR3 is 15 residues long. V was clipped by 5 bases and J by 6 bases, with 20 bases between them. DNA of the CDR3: TGTGCCAGCAGCCCCCTCTCGTCAGGGTCTGCCGAGCAGTACTTC. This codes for CASSPLSSGSAEQYF.

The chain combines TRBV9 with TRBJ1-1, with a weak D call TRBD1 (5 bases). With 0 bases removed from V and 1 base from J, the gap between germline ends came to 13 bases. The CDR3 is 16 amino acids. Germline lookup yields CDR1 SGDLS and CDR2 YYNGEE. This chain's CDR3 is CASSVVAVGTNTEAFF. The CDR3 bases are TGTGCCAGCAGCGTAGTCGCCGTGGGGACGAACACTGAAGCTTTCTTT.

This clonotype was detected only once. The CDR3 sequence is CASSDTRSYNSPLHF. The CDR3 nucleotides read TGTGCCAGCAGTGACACAAGGTCCTATAATTCACCCCTCCACTTT. V is TRBV6-4 and J is TRBJ1-6; D is unclear. Germline V gene lookup returns CDR1 MRHNA and CDR2 SNTAGT. The V end was cut by 2 bases, the J end by 1 base, with 6 bases between. CDR3 size: 15 residues.

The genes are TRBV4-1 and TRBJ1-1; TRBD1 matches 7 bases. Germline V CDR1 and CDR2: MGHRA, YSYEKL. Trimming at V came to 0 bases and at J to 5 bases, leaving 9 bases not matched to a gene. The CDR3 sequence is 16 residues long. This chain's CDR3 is CASSQEDKGAGTEAFF. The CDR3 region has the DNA TGCGCCAGCAGCCAAGAGGACAAGGGGGCTGGGACTGAAGCTTTCTTT.

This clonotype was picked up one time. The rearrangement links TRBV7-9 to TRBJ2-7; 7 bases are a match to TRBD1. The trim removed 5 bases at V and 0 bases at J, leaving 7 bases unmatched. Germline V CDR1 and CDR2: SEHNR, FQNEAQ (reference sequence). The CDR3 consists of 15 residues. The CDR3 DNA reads TGTGCCAGCAGCATACGGACAGGTAGCTCCTACGAGCAGTACTTC. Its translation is CASSIRTGSSYEQYF.

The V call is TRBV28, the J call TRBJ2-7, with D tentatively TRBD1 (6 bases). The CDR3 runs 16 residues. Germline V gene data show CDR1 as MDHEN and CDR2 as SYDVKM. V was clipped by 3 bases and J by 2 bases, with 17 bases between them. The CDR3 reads CASSFQGQVITYEQYF. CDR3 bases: TGTGCCAGCAGTTTCCAGGGACAAGTTATTACCTACGAGCAGTACTTC.

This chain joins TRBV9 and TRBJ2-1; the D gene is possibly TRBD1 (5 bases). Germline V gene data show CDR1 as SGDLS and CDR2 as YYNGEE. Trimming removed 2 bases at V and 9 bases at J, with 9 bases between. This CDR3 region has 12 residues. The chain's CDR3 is CASSVWGTEQFF. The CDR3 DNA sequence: TGTGCCAGCAGCGTTTGGGGCACTGAGCAGTTCTTC.

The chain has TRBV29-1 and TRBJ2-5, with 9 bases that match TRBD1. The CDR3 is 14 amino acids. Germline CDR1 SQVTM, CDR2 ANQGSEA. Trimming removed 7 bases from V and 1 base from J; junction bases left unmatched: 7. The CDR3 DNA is TGCAGCGCTCATGACAGGGGGTCCCAAGAGACCCAGTACTTC. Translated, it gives CSAHDRGSQETQYF.

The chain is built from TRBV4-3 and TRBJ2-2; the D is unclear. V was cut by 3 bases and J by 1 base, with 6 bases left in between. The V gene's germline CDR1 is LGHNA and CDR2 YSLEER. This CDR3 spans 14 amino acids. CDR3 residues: CASSQDGNTGELFF. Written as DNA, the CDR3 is TGCGCCAGCAGCCAGGACGGGAACACCGGGGAGCTGTTTTTT.

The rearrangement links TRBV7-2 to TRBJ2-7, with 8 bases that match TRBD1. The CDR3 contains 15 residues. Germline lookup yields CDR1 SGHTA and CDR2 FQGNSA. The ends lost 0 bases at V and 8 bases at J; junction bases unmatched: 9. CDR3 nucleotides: TGTGCCAGCAGCTTAGCCGGCAGGGGGCACTTTAAGCAGTACTTC. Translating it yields CASSLAGRGHFKQYF.

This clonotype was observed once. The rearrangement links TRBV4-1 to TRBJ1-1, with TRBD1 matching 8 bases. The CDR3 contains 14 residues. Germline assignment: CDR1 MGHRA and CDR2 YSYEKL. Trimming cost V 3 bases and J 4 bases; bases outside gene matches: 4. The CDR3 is CASSQGTGLTEAFF. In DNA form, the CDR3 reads TGCGCCAGCAGCCAGGGGACAGGTCTCACTGAAGCTTTCTTT.

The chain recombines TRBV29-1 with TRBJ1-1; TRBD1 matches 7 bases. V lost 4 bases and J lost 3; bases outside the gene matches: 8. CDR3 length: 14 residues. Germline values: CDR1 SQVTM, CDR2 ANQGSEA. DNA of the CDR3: TGCAGCGTTGTCGGTGGGGACAGTTACACTGAAGCTTTCTTT. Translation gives CSVVGGDSYTEAFF. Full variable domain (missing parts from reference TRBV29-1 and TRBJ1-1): SAVISQKPSRDICQRGTSLTIQCQVDSQVTMMFWYRQQPGQSLTLIATANQGSEATYESGFVIDKFPISRPNLTFSTLTVSNMSPEDSSIYLCSVVGGDSYTEAFFGQGTRLTVV.